This T cell receptor (beta chain) is drawn from a study of beta chain features in type 1 diabetes (dated by TCRdb to the late 2010s). For the study in its entirety: Patients and healthy donors did not differ in mean age, gender distribution, total cell number or subset yield. In the study, TCRB repertoires of sorted circulating CD4+ T cell subsets from recently diagnosed type 1 diabetes patients were compared with those of matched healthy donors. A total of some 110 million sorted cells were examined across all samples, and a strong correlation was observed between cell number per subset and RNA yield. Whereas all 30 or so donors provided naive and central memory subsets, regulatory and stem cell-like memory subsets were isolated from just 8 patients and about 8 healthy donors.

The High Capacity cDNA Reverse Transcription Kit was used to reverse transcribe all of the isolated RNA, meaning that expressed TCRB transcripts were what got sequenced. Naive, central memory and regulatory T cell samples underwent deep immunoSEQ sequencing, averaging about 3.57 million total reads per sample. Sorted cells were lysed in RLT buffer, and RNA was extracted using DNase-treated RNeasy Micro or Mini kits according to cell number. To prevent cross-contamination, every cell subset was processed on its own, while patient and healthy donor samples were processed together. TCRB sequences were amplified from cDNA with the immunoSEQ multiplex PCR, producing 87-bp fragments spanning the CDR3 region. Sequencing of the amplicons was done on the Illumina HiSeq platform. The authors processed their data as follows. PCR bias was corrected computationally using synthetic template baselines, and reads within Hamming distance 2 were collapsed, with unmergeable singletons discarded. By aligning reads against IMGT, V, D and J genes, CDR3 length, and insertions or deletions at six rearrangement sites were assigned. Within each subset, clonotype counts were normalized to sorted cell number, and only after that were true diversity and Gini coefficients computed with the tcR R package. Repertoire sharing was quantified using the overlap coefficient calculated on TCRB nucleotide sequences. Out-of-frame TCRB sequences from naive cells were analyzed to stand in for the pre-selection repertoire. Imported from immuneACCESS, the table was reduced by TCRdb to in-frame sequences with V and J called. These copies leave out some clones; in studies compared against another copy, an unresolved V gene accounts for under half, and the cause of the remainder is not known. D and trimming come from the DNA, and the V and J calls and clone size come from that table. This sample is represented by about 930,000 clones; around a sixth of them were singletons. 0.02% to 0.025% of the sample is held by the ten biggest clonotypes.

A single peripheral blood draw of 90 to 150 mL on average was collected from each donor into heparinised tubes. A BD FACSAria II and a panel including CD45RO, CCR7, CD25, CD127, CD95 and CD27 were used to sort naive, central memory, regulatory and stem cell-like memory CD4+ T cells. Purity was above 98% for every sorted population. PBMCs were isolated immediately by Lymphoprep density gradient centrifugation and stained directly without culture. Samples were stained and sorted in pairs, with one healthy donor and one patient per experiment, so that batch effects were minimized. This clone was seen a few times. Its specific antigen is unknown. The record has no base qualities; no much larger clone is one base away. CDR1 LNHNV and CDR2 YYDKDF were looked up in the germline V gene (reference sequence). V lost 1 base and J lost 3 bases; the stretch between them is 13 bases long. The CDR3 runs 15 amino acids, cysteine and phenylalanine included. Just CDR3 DNA is preserved here, 45 bases in frame from base 1.

The paper's findings and limits, for the study overall: A moderate but significant shortening of TCRB CDR3 length was observed in type 1 diabetes patients in all four CD4+ subsets. Only small numbers of individuals were included in the HLA sub-analyses, which left unresolved whether HLA type had any influence on TCRB rearrangement. At VDJ recombination sites, type 1 diabetes patients had fewer insertions and more deleted nucleotides, which implies abnormalities in thymic rearrangement. Naive, central memory and regulatory TCRB repertoires appeared to be more similar among patients than among healthy donors. PCR may preferentially amplify shorter templates, but because patient and control samples were amplified and corrected together, any resulting skew would affect both groups equally. Because cDNA was sequenced instead of genomic DNA, highly expressing activated cells could be over-represented, though the groups showed no difference in activation or CD3 levels.

Sequences were obtained from naive CD4+ T cells from blood. Reading the label with the study, this specimen's cell subset or site is: true naive CD4+ T cells. The receptor chain draws on TRBV15 and TRBJ2-7; TRBD2 is perhaps the D gene, given 5 matching bases. This clonotype originated in a woman aged 18 to 35 in good health. The CDR3 in this case is CATSRALRADYEQYF. The nucleotide sequence is TGTGCCACCAGCAGAGCGCTGAGGGCGGACTACGAGCAGTACTTC.